What follows are 13 T cell receptor beta chains derived from one specimen sequenced in a study of T cell responses to AZD1222 COVID-19 vaccine. Libraries were prepared by immunoSEQ multiplex PCR; TCRdb keeps only in-frame clonotypes and omits some of them. Among some 70,000 clones listed, about four fifths were seen once. The source material was peripheral blood, sampled 28 days after the second AZD1222 dose. These receptors all stem from an adult who received the AZD1222 COVID-19 vaccine.

CDR3 loop: CASSVAGTANQPQHF. The CDR3 DNA reads as TGTGCCAGCAGCGTAGCTGGGACAGCTAATCAGCCCCAGCATTTT. J is TRBJ1-5 and V is TRBV9, with TRBD1 matching over 7 bases. Germline V gene data show CDR1 as SGDLS and CDR2 as YYNGEE. The CDR3 extends over 15 amino acids. The V segment lost 0 bases and the J segment 4 bases; nucleotides outside the gene matches: 4. Full variable domain (remainder filled in from reference TRBV9 and TRBJ1-5): DSGVTQTPKHLITATGQRVTLRCSPRSGDLSVYWYQQSLDQGLQFLIQYYNGEERAKGNILERFSAQQFPDLHSELNLSSLELGDSALYFCASSVAGTANQPQHFGDGTRLSIL.

The chain uses TRBV27 and TRBJ1-6; D is possibly TRBD1 (5 bases). The CDR3 is 14 amino acids. The germline gives CDR1 MNHEY, CDR2 SMNVEV (reference sequence). V was clipped by 7 bases and J by 9 bases, with 16 bases between them. CDR3 in DNA: TGTGCCAGCACCAATTTTGGGGGGTCTTCACCCCTCCACTTT. It codes for CASTNFGGSSPLHF.

V usage is TRBV28 and J usage is TRBJ1-1, with TRBD1 matching 7 bases. The CDR3 runs 13 residues. Germline V CDR1 and CDR2: MDHEN, SYDVKM. V lost 10 bases to trimming and J lost 8 bases; unmatched junction nucleotides: 13. In DNA, the CDR3 is TGTGCCACCGTTTCCGGGACAGCCTTAGAAGCTTTCTTT. Protein sequence: CATVSGTALEAFF.

V and J are TRBV5-5 and TRBJ1-2, with D hard to call. CDR1 is SGHKS, CDR2 YYEKEE, per germline (reference sequence). Trimming removed 0 bases from V and 2 bases from J, with 2 bases in between. This CDR3 has 12 amino acids. The chain's CDR3 is CASSLENYGYTF. CDR3 DNA sequence: TGTGCCAGCAGCTTGGAAAACTATGGCTACACCTTC.

The chain links TRBV25-1 to TRBJ1-1; 7 positions agree with TRBD1. V shed 5 bases and J 10 bases; nucleotides not matched to a gene: 19. Germline lookup yields CDR1 MGHDK and CDR2 SYGVNS. CDR3 size: 16 residues. CDR3 bases: TGTGCCAGCAGTTCCCCGGTAGGAGGGGGCGAGTCTGGAGCTTTCTTT. It codes for CASSSPVGGGESGAFF.

V and J are TRBV4-2 and TRBJ1-6, with D unresolved. V was shortened by 0 bases and J by 0 bases, with 12 bases between the two germline ends. Germline CDR1 reads LGHNA; CDR2 reads YNFKEQ. CDR3 length: 18 residues. The CDR3 protein is CASSQDQRVSSYNSPLHF. The CDR3 DNA follows: TGTGCCAGCAGCCAAGATCAGAGGGTTAGCTCCTATAATTCACCCCTCCACTTT.

V gene TRBV15 combines with J gene TRBJ1-4, with 7 bases identical to TRBD1. CDR1 and CDR2 from the germline V gene are LNHNV and YYDKDF (reference sequence). After removal of 3 bases from V and 1 base from J, the junction contained 11 bases not matched to a gene. The CDR3 totals 18 residues. CDR3 sequence: CATSRSIVRGGTNEKLFF. The CDR3 nucleotides read TGTGCCACCAGCAGGTCGATAGTCAGGGGGGGAACTAATGAAAAACTGTTTTTT.

This clone was observed a handful of times. V gene TRBV6-5 combines with J gene TRBJ1-2; D unresolved. Germline V gene lookup returns CDR1 MNHEY and CDR2 SVGAGI. Between the trimmed V and J ends, which lost 0 bases and 0 bases, there was a span of 8 bases. The CDR3 totals 15 residues. The CDR3 sequence: CASSYSTLSNYGYTF. CDR3 DNA: TGTGCCAGCAGTTACTCGACACTATCTAACTATGGCTACACCTTC.

The chain has TRBV19 and TRBJ2-1; 12 nucleotides align to TRBD2. There are 18 residues in the CDR3. Germline trimming cut 5 bases from V and 9 bases from J; bases unmatched to any gene: 17. CDR1 is LNHDA, CDR2 SQIVND, per germline (reference sequence). The CDR3 DNA follows: TGTGCCAGTAGTGGGTATCAGAATCTAGCGGGGGGGCCGGGTGAGCAGTTCTTC. It translates to CASSGYQNLAGGPGEQFF.

This clone has only one observation. This sequence joins TRBV7-3 and TRBJ1-1, with D perhaps matching TRBD1 (6 bases). V was cut by 5 bases and J by 3 bases, with 13 bases left in between. The CDR3 contains 14 residues. Germline assignment: CDR1 SGHTA and CDR2 FQGTGA. DNA for the CDR3: TGTGCCAGCAGCCCAAGAAGGGGGTACACTGAAGCTTTCTTT. Encoded protein: CASSPRRGYTEAFF. Based on the CDR3 plus reference TRBV7-3 and TRBJ1-1, the full variable domain is GAGVSQTPSNKVTEKGKYVELRCDPISGHTALYWYRQSLGQGPEFLIYFQGTGAADDSGLPNDRFFAVRPEGSVSTLKIQRTERGDSAVYLCASSPRRGYTEAFFGQGTRLTVV.

V and J are TRBV28 and TRBJ1-4; maybe TRBD1 (5 bases). V was clipped by 5 bases and J by 0 bases, with 7 bases between them. CDR3 length equals 14 residues. Germline V lookup: CDR1 MDHEN, CDR2 SYDVKM. The CDR3: CASSKGATNEKLFF. The CDR3 DNA follows: TGTGCCAGCAGTAAAGGGGCAACTAATGAAAAACTGTTTTTT.

The V and J genes are TRBV2 and TRBJ2-1, with D hard to call. V shed 6 bases and J shed 11 bases, with 11 bases lying between them. The CDR3 loop spans 11 amino acids. Germline CDR1 reads SNHLY; CDR2 reads FYNNEI. In DNA, the CDR3 is TGTGCCAGCAGCCTGAGAGAACAGCAGTTCTTC. Translating it yields CASSLREQQFF.

This chain joins TRBV11-3 and TRBJ2-1; TRBD2 matches at 9 bases. J gave up 4 bases and V 1 base, and 5 bases lay outside the gene matches. Germline CDR1 reads SGHNT; CDR2 reads YENEEA. CDR3 length equals 16 residues. This chain's CDR3 is CASSLGVAGGYNEQFF. CDR3 bases: TGTGCCAGCAGCTTAGGTGTTGCGGGGGGGTACAATGAGCAGTTCTTC.